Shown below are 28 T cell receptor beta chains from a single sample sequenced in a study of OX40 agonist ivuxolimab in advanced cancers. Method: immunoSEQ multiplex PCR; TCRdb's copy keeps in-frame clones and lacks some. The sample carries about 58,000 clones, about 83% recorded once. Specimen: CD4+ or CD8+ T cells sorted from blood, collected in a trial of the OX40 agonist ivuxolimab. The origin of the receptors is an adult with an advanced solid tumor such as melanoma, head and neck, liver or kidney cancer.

As DNA, the CDR3 is TGTGCCAGTAAACCCAGGTGGGGGTCCAATCAGCCCCAGCATTTT. Translating gives CASKPRWGSNQPQHF. The chain joins TRBV19 to TRBJ1-5, with D possibly TRBD1 on 5 matching bases. The CDR3 has 15 amino acids. Germline-derived CDR1 and CDR2 are LNHDA and SQIVND (reference sequence). Trimming removed 7 bases from V and 3 bases from J, with 16 bases in between.

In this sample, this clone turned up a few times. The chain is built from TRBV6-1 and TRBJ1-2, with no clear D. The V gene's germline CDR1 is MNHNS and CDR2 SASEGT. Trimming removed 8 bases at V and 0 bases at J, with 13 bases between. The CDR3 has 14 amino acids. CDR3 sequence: CASGTLIANYGYTF. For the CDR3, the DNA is TGTGCCAGCGGAACACTTATAGCTAACTATGGCTACACCTTC.

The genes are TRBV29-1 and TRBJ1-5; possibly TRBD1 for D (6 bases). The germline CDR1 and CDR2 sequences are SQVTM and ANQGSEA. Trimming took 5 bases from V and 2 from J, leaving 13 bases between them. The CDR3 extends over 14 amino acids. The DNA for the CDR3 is TGCAGCGTTACATTGCCAGGGGGCAATCAGCCCCAGCATTTT. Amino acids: CSVTLPGGNQPQHF.

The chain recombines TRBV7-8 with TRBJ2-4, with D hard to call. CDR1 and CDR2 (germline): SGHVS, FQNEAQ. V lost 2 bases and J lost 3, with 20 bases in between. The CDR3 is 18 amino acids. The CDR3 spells CASSLTSNWGRDKNIQYF. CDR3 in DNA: TGTGCCAGCAGCTTAACCTCAAACTGGGGTAGGGACAAAAACATTCAGTACTTC.

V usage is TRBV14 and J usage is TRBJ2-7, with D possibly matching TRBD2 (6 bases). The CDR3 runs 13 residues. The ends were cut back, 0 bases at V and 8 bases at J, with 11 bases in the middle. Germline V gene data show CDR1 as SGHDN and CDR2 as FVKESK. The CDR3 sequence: CASSQDGTPQQYF. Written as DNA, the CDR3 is TGTGCCAGCAGCCAAGACGGGACTCCCCAGCAGTACTTC. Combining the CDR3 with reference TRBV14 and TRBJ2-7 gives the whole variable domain EAGVTQFPSHSVIEKGQTVTLRCDPISGHDNLYWYRRVMGKEIKFLLHFVKESKQDESGMPNNRFLAERTGGTYSTLKVQPAELEDSGVYFCASSQDGTPQQYFGPGTRLTVT.

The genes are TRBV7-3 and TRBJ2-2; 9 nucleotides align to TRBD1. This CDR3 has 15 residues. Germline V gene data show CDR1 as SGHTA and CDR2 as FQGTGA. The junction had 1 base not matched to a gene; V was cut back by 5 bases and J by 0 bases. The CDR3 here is CASSRDRANTGELFF. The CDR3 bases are TGTGCCAGCAGCCGGGACAGGGCGAACACCGGGGAGCTGTTTTTT.

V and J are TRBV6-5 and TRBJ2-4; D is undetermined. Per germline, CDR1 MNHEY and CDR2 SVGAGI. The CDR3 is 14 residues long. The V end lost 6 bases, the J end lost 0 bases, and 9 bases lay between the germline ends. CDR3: CASSLSLAKNIQYF. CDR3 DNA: TGTGCCAGCAGCCTTTCCCTAGCCAAAAACATTCAGTACTTC.

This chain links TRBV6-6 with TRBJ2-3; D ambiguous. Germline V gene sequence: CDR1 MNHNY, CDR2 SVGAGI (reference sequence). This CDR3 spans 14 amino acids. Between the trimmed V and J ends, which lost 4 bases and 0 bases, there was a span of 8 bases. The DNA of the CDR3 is TGTGCCAGCAGTTCCATGACTAGCACAGATACGCAGTATTTT. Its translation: CASSSMTSTDTQYF.

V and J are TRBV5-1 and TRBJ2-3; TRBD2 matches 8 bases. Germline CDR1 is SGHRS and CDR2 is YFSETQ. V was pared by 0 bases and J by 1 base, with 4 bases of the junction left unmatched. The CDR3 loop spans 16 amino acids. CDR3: CASSLDTGGGTDTQYF. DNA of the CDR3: TGCGCCAGCAGCTTGGATACGGGAGGGGGCACAGATACGCAGTATTTT.

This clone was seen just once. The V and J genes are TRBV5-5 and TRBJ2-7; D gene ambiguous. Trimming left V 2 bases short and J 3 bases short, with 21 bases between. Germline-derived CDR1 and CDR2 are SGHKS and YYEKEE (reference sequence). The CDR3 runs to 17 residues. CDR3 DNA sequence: TGTGCCAGCAGCTTTAGGGTTGCGCAGTCCAACCTCTACGAGCAGTACTTC. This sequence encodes CASSFRVAQSNLYEQYF.

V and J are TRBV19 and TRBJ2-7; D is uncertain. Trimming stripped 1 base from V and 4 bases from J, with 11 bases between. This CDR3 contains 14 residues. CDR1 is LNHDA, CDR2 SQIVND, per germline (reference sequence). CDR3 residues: CASSIGAEAYEQYF. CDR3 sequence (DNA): TGTGCCAGTAGTATAGGGGCCGAGGCGTACGAGCAGTACTTC.

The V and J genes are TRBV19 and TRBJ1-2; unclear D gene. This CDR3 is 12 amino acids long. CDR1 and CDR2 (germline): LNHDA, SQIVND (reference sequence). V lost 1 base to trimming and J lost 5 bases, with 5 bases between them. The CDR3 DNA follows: TGTGCCAGTAGTATAGCGGGTTATGGCTACACCTTC. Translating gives CASSIAGYGYTF.

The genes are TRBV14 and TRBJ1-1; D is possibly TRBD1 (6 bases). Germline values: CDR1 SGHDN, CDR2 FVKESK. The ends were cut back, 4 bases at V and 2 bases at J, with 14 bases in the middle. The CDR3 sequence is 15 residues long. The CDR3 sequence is CASSPTGTSNTEAFF. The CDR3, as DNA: TGTGCCAGCAGCCCGACCGGGACATCTAACACTGAAGCTTTCTTT.

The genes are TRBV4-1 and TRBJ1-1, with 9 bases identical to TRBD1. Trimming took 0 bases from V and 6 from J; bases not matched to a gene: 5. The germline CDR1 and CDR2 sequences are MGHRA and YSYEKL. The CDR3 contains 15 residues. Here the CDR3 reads CASSQDHRGLAEAFF. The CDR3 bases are TGCGCCAGCAGCCAAGATCACAGGGGGCTCGCTGAAGCTTTCTTT.

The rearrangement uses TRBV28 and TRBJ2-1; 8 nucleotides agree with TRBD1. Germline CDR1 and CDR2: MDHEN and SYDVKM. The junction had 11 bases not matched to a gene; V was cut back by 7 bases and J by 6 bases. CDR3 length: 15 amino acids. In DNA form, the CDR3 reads TGTGCCAGCACCCCCTCGAGGACAGGGCGCAATGAGCAGTTCTTC. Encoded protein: CASTPSRTGRNEQFF. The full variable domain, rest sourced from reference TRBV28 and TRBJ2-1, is DVKVTQSSRYLVKRTGEKVFLECVQDMDHENMFWYRQDPGLGLRLIYFSYDVKMKEKGDIPEGYSVSREKKERFSLILESASTNQTSMYLCASTPSRTGRNEQFFGPGTRLTVL.

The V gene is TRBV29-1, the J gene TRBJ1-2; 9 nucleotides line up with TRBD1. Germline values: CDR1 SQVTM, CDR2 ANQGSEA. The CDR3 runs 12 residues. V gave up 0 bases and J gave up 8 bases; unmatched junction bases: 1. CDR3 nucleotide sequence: TGCAGCGTTGAAGACGGACAGGGGGGCTACACCTTC. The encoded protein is CSVEDGQGGYTF.

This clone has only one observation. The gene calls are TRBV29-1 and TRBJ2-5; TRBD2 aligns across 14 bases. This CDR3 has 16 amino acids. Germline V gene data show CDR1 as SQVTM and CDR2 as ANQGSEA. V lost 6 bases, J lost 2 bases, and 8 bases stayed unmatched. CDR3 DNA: TGCAGCGTGTCGGGACTAGCGGGAGAGGATCAAGAGACCCAGTACTTC. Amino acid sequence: CSVSGLAGEDQETQYF.

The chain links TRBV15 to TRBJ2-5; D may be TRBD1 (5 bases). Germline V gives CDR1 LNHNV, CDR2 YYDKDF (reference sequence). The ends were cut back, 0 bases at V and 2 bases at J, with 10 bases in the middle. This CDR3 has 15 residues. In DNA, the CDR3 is TGTGCCACCAGCAGAGATAGGGGTGGACAAGAGACCCAGTACTTC. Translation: CATSRDRGGQETQYF.

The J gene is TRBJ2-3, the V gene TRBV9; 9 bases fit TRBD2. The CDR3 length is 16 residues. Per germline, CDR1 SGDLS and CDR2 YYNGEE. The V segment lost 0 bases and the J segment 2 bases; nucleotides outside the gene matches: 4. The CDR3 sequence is CASSVGSSGTTDTQYF. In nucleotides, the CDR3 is TGTGCCAGCAGCGTAGGATCTAGCGGGACCACAGATACGCAGTATTTT.

Written as DNA, the CDR3 is TGCGCCAGCAGTGTCTCACGGGGCGAGCAGTACTTC. This gives the protein CASSVSRGEQYF. This chain joins TRBV10-2 and TRBJ2-7; the D gene is possibly TRBD2 (5 bases). CDR1 WSHSY and CDR2 SAAADI come from the germline V gene. The CDR3 has 12 residues. Deletions cut 4 bases from V and 6 bases from J, with 10 bases between.

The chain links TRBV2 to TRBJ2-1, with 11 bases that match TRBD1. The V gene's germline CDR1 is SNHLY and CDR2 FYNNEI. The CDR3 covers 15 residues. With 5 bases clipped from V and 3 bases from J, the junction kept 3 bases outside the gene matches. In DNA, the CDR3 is TGTGCCAGCAGTTTGGACAGGGGGCGCTACAATGAGCAGTTCTTC. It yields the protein CASSLDRGRYNEQFF.

DNA for the CDR3: TGTGCCAGCAGTTTTGTGGGGTCTAGCAATCAGCCCCAGCATTTT. As protein: CASSFVGSSNQPQHF. This chain connects TRBV27 to TRBJ1-5; unclear D gene. CDR1 and CDR2 from the germline V gene are MNHEY and SMNVEV (reference sequence). The germline V and J ends were trimmed by 3 bases and 0 bases, with 9 bases remaining between them. There are 15 residues in the CDR3.

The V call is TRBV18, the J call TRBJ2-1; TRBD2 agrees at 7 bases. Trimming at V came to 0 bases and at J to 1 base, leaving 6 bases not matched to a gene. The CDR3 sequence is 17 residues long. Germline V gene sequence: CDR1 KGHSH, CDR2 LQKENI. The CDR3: CASSPPGGLGSYNEQFF. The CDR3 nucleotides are TGTGCCAGCTCACCACCGGGAGGACTAGGTTCCTACAATGAGCAGTTCTTC.

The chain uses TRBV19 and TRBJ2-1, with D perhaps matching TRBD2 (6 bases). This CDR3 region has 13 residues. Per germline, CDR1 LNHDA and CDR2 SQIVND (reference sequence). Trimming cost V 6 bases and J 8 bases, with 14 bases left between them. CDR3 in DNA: TGTGCCAGTAGGACCGACGGGAGCGATGAGCAGTTCTTC. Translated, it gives CASRTDGSDEQFF.

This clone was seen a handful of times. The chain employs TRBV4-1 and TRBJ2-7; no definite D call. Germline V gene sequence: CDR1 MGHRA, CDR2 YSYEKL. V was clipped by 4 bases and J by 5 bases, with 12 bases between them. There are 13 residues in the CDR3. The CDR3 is CASSLQNRDEQYF. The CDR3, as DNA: TGCGCCAGCAGCCTTCAGAACCGGGACGAGCAGTACTTC.

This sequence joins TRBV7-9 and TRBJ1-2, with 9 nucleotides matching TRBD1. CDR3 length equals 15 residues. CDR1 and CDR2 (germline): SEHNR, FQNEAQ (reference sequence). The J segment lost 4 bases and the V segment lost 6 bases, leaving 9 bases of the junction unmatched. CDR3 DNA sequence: TGTGCCAGCAGGAGGGACAGGGCTACTGTCTATGGCTACACCTTC. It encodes CASRRDRATVYGYTF.

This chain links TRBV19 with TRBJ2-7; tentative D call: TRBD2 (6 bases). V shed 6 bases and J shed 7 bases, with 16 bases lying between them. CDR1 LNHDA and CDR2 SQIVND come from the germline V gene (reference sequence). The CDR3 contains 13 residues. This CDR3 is CASRNAGTREQYF. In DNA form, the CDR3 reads TGTGCCAGTAGAAACGCCGGGACTCGGGAGCAGTACTTC.

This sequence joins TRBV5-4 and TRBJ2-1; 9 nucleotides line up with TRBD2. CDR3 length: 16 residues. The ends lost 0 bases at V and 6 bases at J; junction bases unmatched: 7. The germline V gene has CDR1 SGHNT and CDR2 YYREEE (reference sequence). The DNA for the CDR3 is TGTGCCAGCAGCTTGGCCGTGCTAGCGGGAATCAATGAGCAGTTCTTC. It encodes CASSLAVLAGINEQFF.